This T cell receptor (beta chain) was documented in a study of blood T cell repertoires in COVID-19. Study context: The analysed material was cDNA or gDNA that came from T cells, B-cell-depleted T cells, or PBMCs.

Sequenced by immunoSEQ multiplex PCR; TCRdb stores in-frame clones only, minus some. Of under 200,000 clones listed, roughly 80% are singletons. Two negative PCRs, clearance, or symptom resolution characterized the recovered Cohort 3 donors. This clone was detected once. Trimming pared 2 bases from V and 3 bases from J, leaving 13 bases between. The CDR3 totals 15 residues. The germline V gene encodes CDR1 MGHRA and CDR2 YSYEKL. The rearrangement uses TRBV4-1 and TRBJ2-5; D is uncertain. The sample consisted of PBMCs or T cells enriched from blood (not recorded which). This TCR derives from a woman in her fifties or sixties who had recovered from COVID-19. The CDR3 protein is CASSQRRGLEETQYF. CDR3 in DNA: TGCGCCAGCAGCCAAAGACGTGGGCTGGAAGAGACCCAGTACTTC.